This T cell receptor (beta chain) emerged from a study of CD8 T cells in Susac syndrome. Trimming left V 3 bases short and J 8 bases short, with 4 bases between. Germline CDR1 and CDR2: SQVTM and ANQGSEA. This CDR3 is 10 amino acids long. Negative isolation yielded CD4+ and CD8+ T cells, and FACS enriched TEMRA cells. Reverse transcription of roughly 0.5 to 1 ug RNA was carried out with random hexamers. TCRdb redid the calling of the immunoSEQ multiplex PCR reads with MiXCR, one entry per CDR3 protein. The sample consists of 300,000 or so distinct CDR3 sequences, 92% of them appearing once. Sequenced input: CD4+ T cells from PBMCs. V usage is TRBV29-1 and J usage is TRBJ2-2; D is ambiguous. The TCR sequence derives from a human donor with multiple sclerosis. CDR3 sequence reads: CSVDEGELFF. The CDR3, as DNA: TGCAGCGTTGATGAAGGGGAGCTGTTTTTT.